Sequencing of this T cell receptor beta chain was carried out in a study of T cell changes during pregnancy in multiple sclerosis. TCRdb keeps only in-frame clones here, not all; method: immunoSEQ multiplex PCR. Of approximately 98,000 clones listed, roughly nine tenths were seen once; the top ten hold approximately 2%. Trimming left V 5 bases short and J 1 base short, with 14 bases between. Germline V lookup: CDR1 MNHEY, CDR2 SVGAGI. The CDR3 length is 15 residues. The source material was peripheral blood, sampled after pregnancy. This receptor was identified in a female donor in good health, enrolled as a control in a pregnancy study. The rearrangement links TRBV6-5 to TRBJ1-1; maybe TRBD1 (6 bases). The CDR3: CASSRPGTQNTEAFF. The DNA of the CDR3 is TGTGCCAGCAGTCGACCCGGGACACAGAACACTGAAGCTTTCTTT.